A single sample is the source of the 30 T cell receptor delta chains below, sequenced in a study of γδ T cells in repeated Plasmodium falciparum infection. TCRdb called clones from the multiplex PCR reads again using CATT. The data contain 70,000 to 95,000 delta-chain clones, more than 1.4% of them singletons. Vgamma9/Vdelta2+ and Vdelta2-negative gammadelta T cells were flow-sorted from PBMC for bulk sequencing. The specimen was gamma-delta T cells from blood. The receptors come from a pool of human donors (malaria-infected and uninfected, not separated).

In regard to this clone: The protein TCRdb gives is from a much larger clone and does not agree with this DNA's translation at residue 17, likely a read error; the protein shown here comes from the DNA. The genes are TRDV1 and TRDJ1; D could derive from TRDD2 or TRDD3 (5 bases each). The J gene was missing in TCRdb and was found by matching the end of the DNA to germline. Germline V gene sequence: CDR1 TSWWSYY, CDR2 QGS. Deletions cut 2 bases from V and 3 bases from J, with 34 bases between. The CDR3 contains 22 residues. The CDR3 region is CALGESLLDLLHGDVGADKLIF. In nucleotides, the CDR3 is TGTGCTCTTGGGGAAAGTCTACTTGACCTACTCCATGGGGACGTGGGAGCCGATAAACTCATCTTT.

This clone was seen repeatedly, ten times or more. This chain connects TRDV1 to TRDJ1; a weak D match, TRDD3 (5 bases). Trimming left V 2 bases short and J 0 bases short, with 16 bases between. Per germline, CDR1 TSWWSYY and CDR2 QGS. The CDR3 runs to 17 residues. CDR3: CALGEASPGGNTDKLIF. DNA for the CDR3: TGTGCTCTTGGGGAAGCCTCCCCGGGGGGTAACACCGATAAACTCATCTTT.

This clone was counted between two and nine times. This likely stems from a read error, as it lies one base from a far larger clone. Other DNA sequences from this sample encode an identical CDR3 as well. Written as DNA, the CDR3 is TGTGCTCTTGGGGACATTCCACTATCTATTGGCCGAACGGGGTACACCGATAAGCTCATCTTT. Amino acids: CALGDIPLSIGRTGYTDKLIF. This sequence joins TRDV1 and TRDJ1; no definite D call. The CDR3 is 21 residues long. The germline V gene has CDR1 TSWWSYY and CDR2 QGS.

This clone has just a few counts. The mismatch at residue 9 between this DNA's translation and the TCRdb protein of a much larger clone likely reflects a read error; the protein shown is translated from the DNA. This rearrangement joins TRDV2 to TRDJ1, with D perhaps TRDD2 (5 bases). No J gene is reported in TCRdb; it was inferred here by comparing the DNA with germline. V shed 0 bases and J shed 0 bases, with 28 bases lying between them. The germline CDR1 and CDR2 sequences are GEAIGNYY and EKD. This CDR3 region has 21 residues. DNA of the CDR3: TGTGCCTGTGACACCGGAAGCCCATCCCTACGTCCTTTCTCAGACACCGATAAACTCATCTTT. This codes for CACDTGSPSLRPFSDTDKLIF.

This clone was seen a handful of times. TCRdb records a much larger clone's protein for this DNA, with a difference at residue 3 that likely arises from a read error; the protein given is the translation of the DNA. The gene calls are TRDV2 and TRDJ1, with a weak D call TRDD3 (5 bases). The J gene was missing in TCRdb and was found by matching the end of the DNA to germline. CDR3 length: 18 amino acids. The germline V gene has CDR1 GEAIGNYY and CDR2 EKD. In DNA form, the CDR3 reads TGTGCCCGTGACACGGTTGAGGGGAAACGCCTTTACACCGATAAACTCATCTTT. Translating it yields CARDTVEGKRLYTDKLIF.

To note about this clone: This DNA's translation and the protein TCRdb lists, from a much larger clone, do not match at residue 9, likely due to a read error; the protein shown is translated from the DNA. The chain links TRDV2 to TRDJ1; TRDD3 agrees at 9 bases. In the absence of a J gene in TCRdb, the DNA was matched to germline to assign it here. The germline CDR1 and CDR2 sequences are GEAIGNYY and EKD. The CDR3 runs to 16 residues. V shed 3 bases and J 0 bases; nucleotides not matched to a gene: 7. CDR3 DNA sequence: TGTGCCTGTGACGGACTGGGGGAGCAGTACACCGATAAACTCATCTTT. Translated, it gives CACDGLGEQYTDKLIF.

With regard to this clone: This DNA translates differently at residue 7 from the TCRdb protein, which is that of a much larger clone; a read error is likely, and the protein shown is the DNA's own translation. J is TRDJ1 and V is TRDV1; 13 positions agree with TRDD3. The J gene is not listed in TCRdb, so it was assigned here from a DNA match to germline. The V gene's germline CDR1 is TSWWSYY and CDR2 QGS. The CDR3 length is 19 residues. The V and J ends lost 5 bases and 4 bases, in that order; junction bases with no gene match: 16. DNA for the CDR3: TGTGCTCTTGGGAACCCATTTTCCTATACTGGGGGATACGACGATAAACTCATCTTT. Its protein is CALGNPFSYTGGYDDKLIF.

This clone was recorded at least ten times. Only one base separates this from a far larger clonotype, so it likely reflects a read error. Other DNA sequences of this sample code for an identical CDR3. The V and J genes are TRDV2 and TRDJ1; the D is unclear. The germline V gene has CDR1 GEAIGNYY and CDR2 EKD. V lost 2 bases, J lost 4 bases, and 10 bases lay in between. This CDR3 contains 13 residues. Here the CDR3 reads CACDSVGVDKLIF. CDR3 coding DNA: TGTGCCTGTGACAGTGTGGGAGTCGATAAACTCATCTTT.

On this clone: Given a far larger clone just one base away, this is likely a sequencing read error. Within the sample, other DNA sequences also encode this same CDR3. The rearrangement links TRDV2 to TRDJ1, with TRDD3 as a possible D gene (6 bases). TCRdb offers no J gene call, so here the DNA was matched to germline to obtain one. The germline CDR1 and CDR2 sequences are GEAIGNYY and EKD. The CDR3 is made up of 15 amino acids. V was trimmed by 3 bases and J by 3 bases, leaving 16 bases between them. The CDR3 DNA reads TGTGCCTGTGACGCCTTATTGGGGGGGGCCGATAAACTCATCTTT. This sequence encodes CACDALLGGADKLIF.

This clone appeared a few times. Translating this DNA gives a protein that differs at residue 10 from the TCRdb one, which belongs to a much larger clone; a read error is likely, and the protein shown is this translation. The genes are TRDV2 and TRDJ1; 8 positions match TRDD3. As TCRdb names no J gene, one was assigned here on the basis of a DNA match to germline. The CDR3 extends over 25 amino acids. Germline V gives CDR1 GEAIGNYY, CDR2 EKD. V was clipped by 3 bases and J by 0 bases; unmatched bases: 35. This chain's CDR3 is CACDGAVLPARLGDEYSPYTDKLIF. The DNA for the CDR3 is TGTGCCTGTGACGGCGCGGTCCTACCGGCCCGGCTGGGGGACGAATACAGTCCGTACACCGATAAACTCATCTTT.

This clone showed up just a few times. A far bigger clonotype differs at one base, so this is likely a read error. The sample carries other DNA sequences with the same CDR3. The chain uses TRDV3 and TRDJ2, with D uncertain. Here the J gene came from matching the DNA to germline, since TCRdb omits it. The V gene lost 3 bases and the J gene lost 2 bases, with 22 bases spanning the gap. Germline V lookup: CDR1 TVYSNPD, CDR2 GDNSRS (reference sequence). CDR3 length: 17 amino acids. This CDR3 is CAFTLSAGPTLTAQLFF. The CDR3 bases are TGTGCCTTCACCCTTTCCGCTGGTCCCACCTTGACAGCACAACTCTTCTTT.

The sample holds many counts of this clone. The sample carries other DNA sequences with the same CDR3. The chain employs TRDV1 and TRDJ1, with 9 nucleotides matching TRDD2. Germline V gives CDR1 TSWWSYY, CDR2 QGS. The ends lost 4 bases at V and 5 bases at J; junction bases unmatched: 14. The CDR3 totals 17 residues. The CDR3, as DNA: TGTGCTCTTGGGGCCGGCCTTCCTACGGGGGAGAGGGATAAACTCATCTTT. This sequence encodes CALGAGLPTGERDKLIF.

As regards this clone: The same CDR3 is also encoded by other DNA sequences in this sample. The V and J genes are TRDV1 and TRDJ1; TRDD3 matches at 12 bases. Matching the DNA to germline supplied the J gene, which TCRdb does not give. Germline V gives CDR1 TSWWSYY, CDR2 QGS. This CDR3 comprises 24 residues. V trimming: 0 bases; J trimming: 1 base; junction bases outside the gene matches: 24. CDR3: CALGELIVWTSALWGIRSTDKLIF. The CDR3 DNA is TGTGCTCTTGGGGAACTCATCGTCTGGACTTCTGCCCTCTGGGGGATACGCTCCACCGATAAACTCATCTTT.

This clone was seen a handful of times. TCRdb lists the protein of a much larger clone for this DNA, which differs at residue 8, so this is likely a read error; the protein given here is translated from the DNA itself. This chain connects TRDV1 to TRDJ1; no clear D. The J gene is absent in TCRdb and was assigned here via DNA matching to germline. The V end lost 3 bases, the J end lost 0 bases, and 20 bases lay between the germline ends. The germline V gene encodes CDR1 TSWWSYY and CDR2 QGS. CDR3 size: 18 residues. In DNA form, the CDR3 reads TGTGCTCTTGGGGAGCCGAGACCTCCTTGCGGAGACACCGATAAACTCATCTTT. Its protein product is CALGEPRPPCGDTDKLIF.

This clone showed up just a few times. This likely traces to a read error, being one base from a far larger clone. The same CDR3 can be traced to other DNA sequences in this sample. The rearrangement links TRDV1 to TRDJ1; TRDD3 aligns across 7 bases. Since TCRdb gives no J gene, matching the DNA to germline was used here to assign it. Unmatched junction bases numbered 28, after V lost 1 base and J lost 5 bases. CDR1 and CDR2 (germline): TSWWSYY, QGS. The length of the CDR3 is 22 residues. The CDR3 bases are TGTGCTCTTGGGGAACGCGCCAACAGGTCCAACTGGGGCCGATGCTTCACTGATAAACTCATCTTT. This translates into CALGERANRSNWGRCFTDKLIF.

This clone was recorded a few times. The protein recorded in TCRdb matches a much larger clone and deviates from this DNA's translation at residue 12, suggesting a read error; the protein here is obtained by translating the DNA. The chain couples TRDV1 to TRDJ1; 7 positions agree with TRDD2. J gave up 0 bases and V 0 bases, and 13 bases lay outside the gene matches. The CDR3 is 19 amino acids. Germline CDR1 TSWWSYY, CDR2 QGS. CDR3 protein: CALGELPAFLSLYTDKLIF. The CDR3, as DNA: TGTGCTCTTGGGGAACTTCCGGCCTTCCTTTCCCTATACACCGATAAACTCATCTTT.

There are many counts of this clone. This sample also contains other DNA sequences that code for the same CDR3. V and J are TRDV1 and TRDJ2, with 9 positions matching TRDD3. There are 17 residues in the CDR3. Trimming took 3 bases from V and 4 from J; bases not matched to a gene: 9. The germline V gene has CDR1 TSWWSYY and CDR2 QGS. The CDR3 region has the DNA TGTGCTCTTGGGGATGCCCCCCGGGGATACGAGACAGCACAACTCTTCTTT. Amino acids: CALGDAPRGYETAQLFF.

This clone is judged medium-sized. Distinct nucleotide sequences in the sample also encode this CDR3. This chain joins TRDV2 and TRDJ1; 11 positions agree with TRDD3. With 1 base clipped from V and 3 bases from J, the junction kept 6 bases outside the gene matches. The CDR3 extends over 16 amino acids. CDR1 and CDR2 from the germline V gene are GEAIGNYY and EKD. The CDR3 DNA reads TGTGCCTGTGACACTGGGGGATACGCGTTTTCCGATAAACTCATCTTT. This codes for CACDTGGYAFSDKLIF.

About this clone: This DNA's translation differs at residue 16 from TCRdb's protein, which comes from a much larger clone; a read error is likely, and the protein shown is translated from the DNA. J is TRDJ1 and V is TRDV1, with a weak D call TRDD3 (6 bases). The CDR3 consists of 22 residues. The V gene's germline CDR1 is TSWWSYY and CDR2 QGS. Trimming shortened V by 8 bases and J by 1 base, and 38 bases separated the two germline ends. For the CDR3, the DNA is TGTGCTCTTTGGTCTTACGCCTCCCTAGTCCTTAAAAGGGGATCGTGCACCGATAAACTCATCTTT. Residues: CALWSYASLVLKRGSCTDKLIF.

Concerning this clone itself: TCRdb's protein, taken from a much larger clone, differs from this DNA's translation at residue 12, likely owing to a read error; the protein displayed comes from the DNA. The chain combines TRDV1 with TRDJ1, with 7 bases aligning to TRDD3. The J gene was not available in TCRdb and was assigned here by matching the DNA to germline segments. From germline, CDR1 is TSWWSYY and CDR2 QGS. The CDR3 runs 15 residues. Here the CDR3 DNA reads TGTGCTCTCGGGATCGGTGGGGGACTACTCGATAGACTCATCTTT. This translates into CALGIGGGLLDRLIF.

This clone was recorded a few times. A far larger clone is only one base removed, so a read error is likely. Different DNA sequences within this sample yield the same CDR3. The genes are TRDV1 and TRDJ1; 7 bases agree with TRDD3. The J gene is absent in TCRdb and was assigned here via DNA matching to germline. J gave up 8 bases and V 0 bases, and 27 bases lay outside the gene matches. The germline V gene has CDR1 TSWWSYY and CDR2 QGS. This CDR3 is 21 amino acids long. The CDR3 is CALGELGSLLNPYWGIRKLIF. The CDR3, as DNA: TGTGCTCTTGGGGAACTAGGTAGTCTCCTAAACCCGTACTGGGGAATACGGAAACTCATCTTT.

As for this clone: This DNA translates differently at residue 16 from the TCRdb protein, which is that of a much larger clone; a read error is likely, and the protein shown is the DNA's own translation. The V and J genes are TRDV1 and TRDJ1; 9 bases agree with TRDD3. TCRdb does not report a J gene; here it was assigned by matching the DNA to germline references. The CDR3 is made up of 22 amino acids. The germline gives CDR1 TSWWSYY, CDR2 QGS. J was trimmed by 0 bases and V by 1 base; bases with no gene match: 21. DNA for the CDR3: TGTGCTCTTGGGGAACCTATGGGCCATCCTACTGGGGGACGTCTGCACACCGATAAACTCATCTTT. This encodes CALGEPMGHPTGGRLHTDKLIF.

This clone came up many times. Only one base separates this from a far larger clonotype, so it likely reflects a read error. Distinct nucleotide sequences in the sample also encode this CDR3. The V call is TRDV1, the J call TRDJ1, with 7 positions matching TRDD2. The J gene, absent from TCRdb, was called here by matching the DNA to germline. This CDR3 has 24 residues. Germline CDR1 TSWWSYY, CDR2 QGS. This chain's CDR3 is CALGERYFLRTIPWEFRYTDKLIF. CDR3 nucleotides: TGTGCCCTTGGGGAACGGTACTTCCTAAGGACAATACCGTGGGAATTTCGGTACACCGATAAACTCATCTTT.

Comments on this clone: TCRdb records a much larger clone's protein for this DNA, with a difference at residues 17 and 23 that likely arises from a read error; the protein given is the translation of the DNA. The chain employs TRDV1 and TRDJ1; 10 nucleotides match TRDD3. The germline V gene has CDR1 TSWWSYY and CDR2 QGS. The CDR3 is made up of 24 amino acids. CDR3 protein: CALGELVTTSVGFWGIAYTDKLTF. CDR3 coding DNA: TGTGCTCTTGGGGAACTAGTTACCACCTCTGTGGGGTTCTGGGGGATAGCCTACACCGATAAACTCACCTTT.

On this clone: A read error is the likely source, as a far larger clone sits one nucleotide away. This sample includes further DNA sequences coding for the same CDR3. The chain employs TRDV1 and TRDJ1, with 10 bases fitting TRDD3. No J gene is reported in TCRdb; it was inferred here by comparing the DNA with germline. The germline gives CDR1 TSWWSYY, CDR2 QGS. This CDR3 has 23 amino acids. Written as DNA, the CDR3 is TGTGCTCTTGGGGAGCTATTGGCCTGCGGGGTGGGGGATACAAGCCGGTACACCTATAAACTCATCTTT. The encoded protein is CALGELLACGVGDTSRYTYKLIF.

The sample holds a few counts of this clone. The TCRdb protein comes from a much larger clone and disagrees with this DNA's translation at residue 18, likely due to a read error; the protein given here is derived from the DNA. The J segment was not called; the V segment is TRDV2; the table assigns TRDD3, which was not confirmed against the DNA. This CDR3 spans 20 amino acids. Germline CDR1 is GEAIGNYY and CDR2 is EKD. The chain's CDR3 is CACDKVLGDKSSWDTRQVFF. The CDR3 bases are TGTGCCTGTGACAAAGTACTGGGGGATAAAAGCTCCTGGGACACCCGACAGGTGTTTTTC.

This clone was found a few times. The mismatch at residue 12 between this DNA's translation and the TCRdb protein of a much larger clone likely reflects a read error; the protein shown is translated from the DNA. The rearrangement joins TRDV1 to TRDJ1; D might be TRDD2 (9 bases). TCRdb does not report a J gene; here it was assigned by matching the DNA to germline references. The CDR3 spans 20 residues. Trimming took off 4 bases at V and 7 bases at J, with 34 bases between the two ends. Per germline, CDR1 TSWWSYY and CDR2 QGS. The CDR3 coding sequence is TGTGCTCTTGGGGGTTTTCTCGGGCCTTCCTACCGGGGGATAGATGCTAAACTCATCTTT. It encodes CALGGFLGPSYRGIDAKLIF.

In its sample, this clone was seen a few times. A read error likely explains why the TCRdb protein, taken from a much larger clone, differs from this DNA's translation at residue 5; the protein shown is translated from the DNA. This sequence joins TRDV2 and TRDJ1; TRDD2 might be the D (8 bases). Here the J gene came from matching the DNA to germline, since TCRdb omits it. Germline V gene sequence: CDR1 GEAIGNYY, CDR2 EKD. This CDR3 contains 27 residues. The V and J ends lost 3 bases and 1 base respectively, with 50 bases between them. The CDR3 protein is CACDPKLPTSTGELPPSCDKATDKLIF. In DNA, the CDR3 is TGTGCCTGTGACCCCAAACTTCCTACAAGTACTGGGGAACTTCCCCCCTCCTGCGATAAAGCCACCGATAAACTCATCTTT.

The sample holds many counts of this clone. The mismatch at residue 6 between this DNA's translation and the TCRdb protein of a much larger clone likely reflects a read error; the protein shown is translated from the DNA. This sequence joins TRDV1 and TRDJ1; the match to TRDD3 covers 9 bases. The CDR3 runs to 17 residues. V gave up 2 bases and J gave up 8 bases; unmatched junction bases: 15. Germline-derived CDR1 and CDR2 are TSWWSYY and QGS. This chain's CDR3 is CALGEVPSFTGGAKLIF. The CDR3 DNA sequence: TGTGCTCTTGGGGAAGTCCCTTCCTTTACTGGGGGAGCCAAACTCATCTTT.

As for this clone: TCRdb's entry gives the protein of a much larger clone, which mismatches this DNA's translation at residue 20, likely from a read error; the protein reported here is translated from the DNA. This chain links TRDV2 with TRDJ1, with 11 bases fitting TRDD3. The CDR3 spans 21 residues. Germline values: CDR1 GEAIGNYY, CDR2 EKD. CDR3 nucleotide sequence: TGTGCCTGTGATATAATAGGCGGCTCGCCTGGGGGATACTTCAAGGGTCATAAACTCACCTTT. It is translated as CACDIIGGSPGGYFKGHKLTF.